These 22 T cell receptor beta chains were all obtained from the same sample, sequenced in a study of T cells in Graves' hyperthyroidism and ophthalmopathy. Template material for amplifying TCR beta CDR3 regions consisted of RNA transcripts. The study used the HTBI primer set for a first-round RT-PCR of the TCR CDR3. TCRdb itself ran the multiplex PCR reads through MiXCR, one entry per CDR3 protein. The sample includes approximately 630,000 distinct CDR3 sequences, roughly 16% of them seen just once. Input material: blood. The receptors stem from a woman aged 25 to 39 with Graves' hyperthyroidism.

About this clonotype itself: A much more abundant neighbour one base away suggests this may be a read error. The chain links TRBV6-2 or TRBV6-3 to TRBJ1-1; a possible D gene is TRBD1 (5 bases). The CDR3 spans 14 residues. Germline V gene data show CDR1 as MNHEY and CDR2 as SVGEGT. Deletions cut 10 bases from V and 0 bases from J, with 15 bases between. The CDR3 nucleotides read TGTGCCACAGACACCCCAGGGCTGAACACTGAAGCTTTCTTT. Its translation is CATDTPGLNTEAFF.

This clonotype was recorded many times. The chain combines TRBV11-2 with TRBJ2-1; D not resolved. There are 12 residues in the CDR3. V was trimmed by 1 base and J by 10 bases, leaving 8 bases between them. Germline-derived CDR1 and CDR2 are SGHAT and FQNNGV. The DNA of the CDR3 is TGTGCCAGCAGCTTAGGGTCATGGGAGCAGTTCTTC. It encodes CASSLGSWEQFF.

The V gene is TRBV5-1, the J gene TRBJ2-2; perhaps TRBD1 as D (6 bases). Germline assignment: CDR1 SGHRS and CDR2 YFSETQ. This CDR3 has 16 residues. Trimming left V 0 bases short and J 0 bases short, with 9 bases between. The CDR3 nucleotides read TGCGCCAGCAGCTTGGGACAGGCCGCGAACACCGGGGAGCTGTTTTTT. Its protein product is CASSLGQAANTGELFF.

This clonotype was observed many times. The V and J genes are TRBV3-1 and TRBJ2-7, with 9 bases matching TRBD2. The CDR3 covers 15 residues. Germline lookup yields CDR1 LGHDT and CDR2 YNNKEL (reference sequence). Trimming took 1 base from V and 1 from J; bases not matched to a gene: 2. The CDR3 DNA follows: TGTGCCAGCAGCCAAGGTAGCGGGGGATCCTACGAGCAGTACTTC. Protein: CASSQGSGGSYEQYF.

The chain carries TRBV28 and TRBJ2-4; 11 bases fit TRBD2. V was pared by 5 bases and J by 0 bases, with 3 bases of the junction left unmatched. The CDR3 consists of 16 residues. Per germline, CDR1 MDHEN and CDR2 SYDVKM. The CDR3 nucleotides read TGTGCCAGCAGTGTAGCGGGAGGGCTAGCCAAAAACATTCAGTACTTC. Amino acid sequence: CASSVAGGLAKNIQYF.

This chain connects TRBV19 to TRBJ2-2, with D possibly TRBD2 on 5 matching bases. This CDR3 has 14 residues. V lost 7 bases to trimming and J lost 1 base, with 10 bases between them. Germline-derived CDR1 and CDR2 are LNHDA and SQIVND (reference sequence). Written as DNA, the CDR3 is TGTGCCAGTACGGGGAAGAAGAACACCGGGGAGCTGTTTTTT. This encodes CASTGKKNTGELFF.

CDR3 coding DNA: TGTGCCAGCAGTGATATGGGGGGGGCCTACGAGCAGTACTTC. Its protein is CASSDMGGAYEQYF. The J gene is TRBJ2-7, the V gene TRBV2, with 7 bases aligning to TRBD2. With V trimmed by 3 bases and J by 2 bases, 4 bases remained unmatched. Germline V CDR1 and CDR2: SNHLY, FYNNEI. CDR3 size: 14 residues.

The CDR3 here is CASRGRRGEQYF. The CDR3 DNA reads TGTGCCAGCAGGGGGAGACGGGGCGAGCAGTACTTC. V usage is TRBV12-3 or TRBV12-4 and J usage is TRBJ2-7; D might be TRBD2 (5 bases). The V end lost 6 bases, the J end lost 6 bases, and 12 bases lay between the germline ends. The CDR3 totals 12 residues.

The chain links TRBV28 to TRBJ1-5; D gene ambiguous. The V gene lost 6 bases and the J gene lost 0 bases, with 6 bases spanning the gap. Germline V lookup: CDR1 MDHEN, CDR2 SYDVKM. The CDR3 sequence is 13 residues long. CDR3: CASSDPSNQPQHF. The CDR3 bases are TGTGCCAGCAGCGACCCTAGCAATCAGCCCCAGCATTTT.

As regards this clonotype: Given a much more abundant clone one base away, this may be a read error. The chain is built from TRBV6-2 or TRBV6-3 and TRBJ2-7; 7 positions match TRBD1. The junction had 4 bases not matched to a gene; V was cut back by 4 bases and J by 4 bases. Germline V lookup: CDR1 MNHEY, CDR2 SVGEGT. The CDR3 is 13 amino acids. The CDR3 region has the DNA TGTGCCAGCAGTTTTCCGGACAGGTACGAGCAGTACTTC. Its protein product is CASSFPDRYEQYF.

V gene TRBV28 combines with J gene TRBJ2-7; 11 bases match TRBD2. Germline V lookup: CDR1 MDHEN, CDR2 SYDVKM. V was clipped by 4 bases and J by 2 bases; unmatched bases: 10. The CDR3 runs 17 residues. CDR3 region: CASSSLTLLAGAYEQYF. The CDR3 DNA sequence: TGTGCCAGCAGTTCTTTAACCTTACTAGCGGGAGCCTACGAGCAGTACTTC.

This clonotype was recorded a few times. V usage is TRBV29-1 and J usage is TRBJ2-3, with 7 bases lining up with TRBD2. The CDR3 has 14 residues. Germline V gene data show CDR1 as SQVTM and CDR2 as ANQGSEA. V dropped 7 bases and J dropped 2; count of bases not matched to a gene: 9. The CDR3 DNA reads as TGCAGCGACCTACCGGGACTACACACAGATACGCAGTATTTT. Protein product: CSDLPGLHTDTQYF.

The gene calls are TRBV2 and TRBJ1-5, with TRBD1 identical over 9 bases. Germline CDR1 and CDR2: SNHLY and FYNNEI. CDR3 size: 17 residues. V lost 6 bases and J lost 2; bases outside the gene matches: 11. The CDR3 region is CASSRDRDLGGNQPQHF. CDR3 in DNA: TGTGCCAGCAGCCGGGACAGGGATTTGGGGGGCAATCAGCCCCAGCATTTT.

This clonotype came up a few times. The chain uses TRBV6-1 and TRBJ1-4; 8 positions match TRBD1. The CDR3 is 17 amino acids. CDR1 is MNHNS, CDR2 SASEGT, per germline. The junction had 13 bases not matched to a gene; V was cut back by 10 bases and J by 0 bases. The CDR3 region has the DNA TGTGCCACTTCGGGACAGGAACTCTTCGCAACTAATGAAAAACTGTTTTTT. Its protein is CATSGQELFATNEKLFF.

This clonotype was seen repeatedly, ten times or more. The chain joins TRBV27 to TRBJ2-1, with D unclear. Trimming cost V 5 bases and J 10 bases, with 12 bases left between them. From germline, CDR1 is MNHEY and CDR2 SMNVEV (reference sequence). The CDR3 contains 12 residues. The CDR3 sequence: CASSLTKREQFF. The CDR3, as DNA: TGTGCCAGCAGTCTCACTAAGCGAGAGCAGTTCTTC.

The J gene is TRBJ1-4, the V gene TRBV28; TRBD1 agrees at 8 bases. The length of the CDR3 is 15 residues. Germline CDR1 is MDHEN and CDR2 is SYDVKM. With V trimmed by 5 bases and J by 5 bases, 7 bases remained unmatched. This chain's CDR3 is CASSPWDRPNEKLFF. The CDR3 DNA is TGTGCCAGCAGTCCATGGGACAGGCCGAATGAAAAACTGTTTTTT.

On this clonotype: One base away lies a much larger clone, so this may be a sequencing read error. V and J are TRBV7-9 and TRBJ2-1; a weak D match, TRBD2 (7 bases). Germline CDR1 and CDR2: SEHNR and FQNEAQ (reference sequence). Trimming left V 2 bases short and J 8 bases short, with 25 bases between. The CDR3 runs 18 residues. CDR3 DNA sequence: TGTGCCAGCAGCTTATCGGGCTGGGGGGGGACAAGGAGGGATGAGCAGTTCTTC. Its protein is CASSLSGWGGTRRDEQFF. The entire variable domain, with the rest obtained from reference TRBV7-9 and TRBJ2-1, is as follows: DTGVSQNPRHKITKRGQNVTFRCDPISEHNRLYWYRQTLGQGPEFLTYFQNEAQLEKSRLLSDRFSAERPKGSFSTLEIQRTEQGDSAMYLCASSLSGWGGTRRDEQFFGPGTRLTVL.

This clonotype was seen many times. The CDR3 DNA reads TGTGCCAGCAGCCAAGCGCCCTCCTACGAGCAGTACTTC. Translation: CASSQAPSYEQYF. The rearrangement links TRBV3-1 to TRBJ2-7; the D is unclear. CDR3 length: 13 residues. Trimming removed 1 base from V and 0 bases from J, with 4 bases in between. Germline values: CDR1 LGHDT, CDR2 YNNKEL (reference sequence).

This clonotype was recorded at least ten times. The rearrangement links TRBV30 to TRBJ1-5; D is possibly TRBD1 (6 bases). V gave up 3 bases and J gave up 0 bases, with 15 bases separating them. The germline V gene has CDR1 GTSNPN and CDR2 SVGIG (reference sequence). This CDR3 has 16 residues. The DNA for the CDR3 is TGTGCCTGGAGGGAGGGGGGGACCTCTAGCAATCAGCCCCAGCATTTT. Translation: CAWREGGTSSNQPQHF.

This clonotype was seen at least ten times. The genes are TRBV12-3 or TRBV12-4 and TRBJ2-1, with 14 bases fitting TRBD2. With V trimmed by 6 bases and J by 7 bases, 11 bases remained unmatched. CDR3 length: 17 residues. The CDR3 DNA sequence: TGTGCCAGCAGGAAGGGGCCCGGGACTAGCGGGAGTAATGAGCAGTTCTTC. Residues: CASRKGPGTSGSNEQFF.

This clonotype was counted at least ten times. In DNA form, the CDR3 reads TGTGCCAGCAGCCAAGAGGGGACATTAGGAGCTGAAGCTTTCTTT. This translates into CASSQEGTLGAEAFF. V is TRBV7-3 and J is TRBJ1-1; possibly TRBD1 for D (6 bases). The V gene lost 5 bases and the J gene lost 6 bases, with 19 bases spanning the gap. The germline gives CDR1 SGHTA, CDR2 FQGTGA. The CDR3 is made up of 15 amino acids.

This clonotype was recorded many times. The chain links TRBV12-3 or TRBV12-4 to TRBJ2-7, with D possibly TRBD1 on 5 matching bases. V lost 8 bases to trimming and J lost 2 bases, with 10 bases between them. This CDR3 has 12 residues. The chain's CDR3 is CASGAGPYEQYF. The DNA for the CDR3 is TGTGCCAGCGGGGCAGGACCCTACGAGCAGTACTTC.